This T cell receptor (beta chain) stems from a study of technical replicates of blood from several donors listed by TCRdb under 2017. According to the germline V gene, CDR1 reads SGDLS and CDR2 reads YYNGEE. The V and J ends are trimmed by 0 bases and 5 bases, leaving 11 bases between them. The CDR3 holds 14 amino acids from the cysteine to the phenylalanine. Only the CDR3 DNA is retained, 42 bases long and in frame from the first base. Library preparation used the immunoSEQ multiplex PCR assay. TCRdb's version of the immuneACCESS table is confined to in-frame rearrangements and falls short of the full clone set. An unresolved V gene accounts for under half of the shortfall where checked; the remainder is of unknown origin. The sample table contains under 100,000 clones; only one count was recorded for about 95% of them. The ten most abundant clones make up approximately 0.36% of the sample. This clone was observed a few times. Its specific antigen is unknown. Per-base qualities were not stored, and no clone one base away is much larger.

The origin of this receptor is a human donor in good health. Recombination joined TRBV9 with TRBJ1-1; a tentative D call is TRBD1 (5 bases match). The sequencing input was T cells isolated from PBMCs. The CDR3 has the sequence CASSVDVRGTEAFF. The nucleotides are TGTGCCAGCAGCGTAGACGTTCGGGGGACTGAAGCTTTCTTT.